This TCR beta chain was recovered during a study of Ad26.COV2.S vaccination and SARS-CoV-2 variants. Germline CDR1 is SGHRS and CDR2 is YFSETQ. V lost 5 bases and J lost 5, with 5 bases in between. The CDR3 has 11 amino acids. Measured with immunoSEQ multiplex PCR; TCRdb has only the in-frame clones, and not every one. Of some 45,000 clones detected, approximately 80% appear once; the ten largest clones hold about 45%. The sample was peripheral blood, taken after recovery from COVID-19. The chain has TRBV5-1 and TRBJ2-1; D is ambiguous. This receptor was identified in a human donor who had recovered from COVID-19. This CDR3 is CASRQNNEQFF. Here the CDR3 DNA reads TGCGCCAGCAGACAAAACAATGAGCAGTTCTTC.